The TCR beta chain under discussion was sequenced for a study of regulatory T cells in long-lasting Graves disease. General study results and limits: Public clonotype sharing was higher in persistent than newly diagnosed patients.

Library construction for TCR beta used iRepertoire HTBI primers and Arm-PCR of CDR3 regions. TCRdb re-analysed the multiplex PCR reads in MiXCR, keeping a single row per CDR3 protein. The sample consists of about 470,000 distinct CDR3 sequences, around a fifth of them appearing once. Sample time point: persistent/refractory GD, antithyroid drugs over 5 years with positive TRAb. Isolated PBMC RNA provided the starting material for the TCR library. There are 16 residues in the CDR3. The V end lost 0 bases, the J end lost 2 bases, and 14 bases lay between the germline ends. Germline loops: CDR1 SGDLS, CDR2 YYNGEE. Comments on this clonotype: Its target is not known.

This chain joins TRBV9 and TRBJ1-2; D possibly corresponds to TRBD1 (5 bases). The sequence came from a female donor with Graves disease. Sequenced material: peripheral blood mononuclear cells (PBMCs), taken when the disease was refractory, from a patient treated with antithyroid drugs. The chain's CDR3 is CASSVASTRDNYGYTF. The CDR3 nucleotides read TGTGCCAGCAGCGTAGCTTCGACCAGGGACAACTATGGCTACACCTTC.